These 22 T cell receptor beta chains were sequenced from one sample in a study of cytomegalovirus exposure and HLA in healthy donors (dated by TCRdb to 2017 to 2019). Library construction relied on the immunoSEQ multiplex PCR assay. The multiplex PCR relied on a mix of 60 forward primers for TCR Vbeta segments and 13 reverse primers for TCR Jbeta segments. In TCRdb, the immuneACCESS table is reduced to in-frame sequences with V and J assigned. These tables do not hold every clone; where another copy was compared, an unresolved V gene accounts for under half, and the others remain unexplained. This sample holds 270,000 or so clones; 86% were observed only once. The ten largest clones represent about 4% of the sample. The specimen sequenced was PBMCs. Every receptor here comes from a man aged 35-49 years in good health and CMV-seropositive.

V is TRBV27 and J is TRBJ2-7; TRBD2 agrees at 7 bases. CDR3 length: 15 amino acids. V was pared by 2 bases and J by 5 bases, with 9 bases of the junction left unmatched. The V gene's germline CDR1 is MNHEY and CDR2 SMNVEV (reference sequence). CDR3 region: CASSLIPAGRDEQYF. The CDR3 coding sequence is TGTGCCAGCAGTTTAATCCCAGCGGGAAGGGACGAGCAGTACTTC.

J is TRBJ2-2 and V is TRBV18, with 13 nucleotides matching TRBD2. This CDR3 has 17 residues. Germline assignment: CDR1 KGHSH and CDR2 LQKENI. V lost 4 bases, J lost 6 bases, and 8 bases stayed unmatched. The CDR3 DNA follows: TGTGCCAGCTCACTACGGACTAGCGGGAGCTCTGCCGGGGAGCTGTTTTTT. Translating gives CASSLRTSGSSAGELFF. Combining the CDR3 with reference TRBV18 and TRBJ2-2 gives the whole variable domain NAGVMQNPRHLVRRRGQEARLRCSPMKGHSHVYWYRQLPEEGLKFMVYLQKENIIDESGMPKERFSAEFPKEGPSILRIQQVVRGDSAAYFCASSLRTSGSSAGELFFGEGSRLTVL.

The chain employs TRBV28 and TRBJ1-4; D is unresolved. V lost 6 bases and J 0 bases, leaving 8 bases between the germline ends. The CDR3 totals 14 residues. CDR1 and CDR2 from the germline V gene are MDHEN and SYDVKM. Here the CDR3 DNA reads TGTGCCAGCAGCCAGGCATCAACTAATGAAAAACTGTTTTTT. Residues: CASSQASTNEKLFF.

Notes on this clone: Relative to the germline gene, one junction end is altered; a read error may explain this. The chain carries TRBV7-9 and TRBJ1-1, with D possibly being TRBD1 (6 bases). CDR1 SEHNR and CDR2 FQNEAQ come from the germline V gene (reference sequence). The CDR3 loop spans 16 amino acids. The CDR3 protein is CSSSLDPHTGSSEAFF. Written as DNA, the CDR3 is TGTTCCAGCAGCTTAGATCCCCACACAGGGTCATCTGAAGCTTTCTTT.

The chain combines TRBV4-1 with TRBJ1-1; D unclear. Germline lookup yields CDR1 MGHRA and CDR2 YSYEKL. V was clipped by 4 bases and J by 1 base, with 7 bases between them. The CDR3 is 13 amino acids. CDR3 DNA sequence: TGCGCCAGCAGCCCCGACAAGAACACTGAAGCTTTCTTT. This gives the protein CASSPDKNTEAFF.

The V gene is TRBV5-4, the J gene TRBJ2-7, with 9 nucleotides matching TRBD2. V gave up 4 bases and J gave up 2 bases; unmatched junction bases: 7. This CDR3 has 15 residues. The V gene's germline CDR1 is SGHNT and CDR2 YYREEE (reference sequence). Written as DNA, the CDR3 is TGTGCCAGCAGCGCGGTAGCGGGAGAAACCTACGAGCAGTACTTC. It translates to CASSAVAGETYEQYF.

The count of this clone is one. The J gene is TRBJ1-1, the V gene TRBV4-1; possible D gene TRBD1, 6 bases. V dropped 3 bases and J dropped 0 bases, with 17 bases sitting between them. Per germline, CDR1 MGHRA and CDR2 YSYEKL. This CDR3 is 17 amino acids long. The CDR3 nucleotides read TGCGCCAGCAGCCACCTAACAGGGATCTCGATGAACACTGAAGCTTTCTTT. Protein sequence: CASSHLTGISMNTEAFF.

The CDR3 loop reads CASSDSGGPNYGYTF. The CDR3 DNA reads TGTGCCAGCAGTGACTCCGGGGGGCCTAACTATGGCTACACCTTC. The chain combines TRBV6-4 with TRBJ1-2; TRBD1 is a possible D gene (6 bases). The CDR3 extends over 15 amino acids. V lost 0 bases and J lost 0, with 8 bases in between. Per germline, CDR1 MRHNA and CDR2 SNTAGT.

This clone has only a few counts. This same CDR3 is encoded by further DNA sequences in the sample. The chain links TRBV27 to TRBJ1-5; D gene ambiguous. CDR1 is MNHEY, CDR2 SMNVEV, per germline (reference sequence). V lost 2 bases to trimming and J lost 0 bases, with 5 bases between them. This CDR3 is built from 14 residues. CDR3 DNA sequence: TGTGCCAGCAGTTTAACGGGTAGCAATCAGCCCCAGCATTTT. It specifies CASSLTGSNQPQHF.

The V gene is TRBV7-8, the J gene TRBJ2-7; possible D gene TRBD2, 5 bases. The CDR3 loop spans 17 amino acids. Trimming removed 5 bases at V and 0 bases at J, with 20 bases between. CDR1 SGHVS and CDR2 FQNEAQ come from the germline V gene. The CDR3 nucleotides read TGTGCCAGCAGCCCCCTTCCGGGGAGACAAACCTCCTACGAGCAGTACTTC. Amino acids: CASSPLPGRQTSYEQYF.

This clone has only a few counts. The chain carries TRBV19 and TRBJ2-2, with D maybe TRBD1 (5 bases). The CDR3 covers 14 residues. The ends were cut back, 2 bases at V and 4 bases at J, with 8 bases in the middle. Germline CDR1 and CDR2: LNHDA and SQIVND (reference sequence). The CDR3 loop reads CASSIQGPTGELFF. The CDR3 bases are TGTGCCAGTAGTATACAGGGTCCCACCGGGGAGCTGTTTTTT.

V usage is TRBV19 and J usage is TRBJ2-3, with D possibly matching TRBD2 (5 bases). The V gene's germline CDR1 is LNHDA and CDR2 SQIVND (reference sequence). The ends were cut back, 5 bases at V and 0 bases at J, with 15 bases in the middle. The CDR3 runs 16 residues. CDR3 sequence: CASSLGSGFSTDTQYF. CDR3 DNA: TGTGCCAGTAGTCTTGGGAGCGGATTTAGCACAGATACGCAGTATTTT.

The genes are TRBV18 and TRBJ2-5; unclear D gene. Trimming took 2 bases from V and 1 from J, leaving 8 bases between them. The CDR3 is 14 residues long. Germline V gives CDR1 KGHSH, CDR2 LQKENI. The CDR3 region is CASSPIAVQETQYF. CDR3 nucleotides: TGTGCCAGCTCACCAATCGCAGTCCAAGAGACCCAGTACTTC.

This CDR3 is CASSRLASGMSDTQYF. In DNA form, the CDR3 reads TGTGCCAGCTCTCGCCTGGCTAGCGGGATGTCAGATACGCAGTATTTT. The chain is built from TRBV18 and TRBJ2-3, with 9 bases aligning to TRBD2. This CDR3 contains 16 residues. The V gene end was trimmed by 6 bases and the J gene end by 4 bases; junction bases not matched to a gene: 11. Germline-derived CDR1 and CDR2 are KGHSH and LQKENI. Complete variable domain (other parts from reference TRBV18 and TRBJ2-3): NAGVMQNPRHLVRRRGQEARLRCSPMKGHSHVYWYRQLPEEGLKFMVYLQKENIIDESGMPKERFSAEFPKEGPSILRIQQVVRGDSAAYFCASSRLASGMSDTQYFGPGTRLTVL.

The chain couples TRBV28 to TRBJ1-4; 7 bases match TRBD1. The CDR3 covers 14 residues. The germline CDR1 and CDR2 sequences are MDHEN and SYDVKM. The V and J ends lost 6 bases and 5 bases, in that order; junction bases with no gene match: 6. CDR3 nucleotide sequence: TGTGCCAGCAGGCCCGACAGGGAGAATGAAAAACTGTTTTTT. Its translation is CASRPDRENEKLFF. Looking up the rest from reference TRBV28 and TRBJ1-4 gives the full variable domain: DVKVTQSSRYLVKRTGEKVFLECVQDMDHENMFWYRQDPGLGLRLIYFSYDVKMKEKGDIPEGYSVSREKKERFSLILESASTNQTSMYLCASRPDRENEKLFFGSGTQLSVL.

This clone has just one count. This rearrangement joins TRBV15 to TRBJ1-1, with D possibly matching TRBD1 (5 bases). CDR3 length equals 15 residues. Germline CDR1 LNHNV, CDR2 YYDKDF (reference sequence). The V gene lost 5 bases and the J gene lost 0 bases, with 13 bases spanning the gap. This chain's CDR3 is CATSPHRIMNTEAFF. The CDR3 DNA sequence: TGTGCCACCAGCCCACACAGGATAATGAACACTGAAGCTTTCTTT.

This clone was seen once. The V call is TRBV6-5, the J call TRBJ2-7; 7 bases map to TRBD1. With 7 bases clipped from V and 2 bases from J, the junction kept 8 bases outside the gene matches. From germline, CDR1 is MNHEY and CDR2 SVGAGI. The CDR3 is 14 residues long. This CDR3 reads CASTEGQPAYEQYF. The CDR3 nucleotides read TGTGCCAGCACCGAGGGACAGCCAGCCTACGAGCAGTACTTC.

This clone was seen once. J is TRBJ2-5 and V is TRBV9; no clear D. The V gene lost 0 bases and the J gene lost 2 bases, with 5 bases spanning the gap. This CDR3 is built from 13 residues. CDR1 and CDR2 from the germline V gene are SGDLS and YYNGEE. In nucleotides, the CDR3 is TGTGCCAGCAGCGTAGCGGTTCAAGAGACCCAGTACTTC. Amino acids: CASSVAVQETQYF.

The V call is TRBV6-5, the J call TRBJ1-4, with TRBD1 matching 9 bases. CDR1 and CDR2 from the germline V gene are MNHEY and SVGAGI. The CDR3 length is 14 residues. J gave up 7 bases and V 6 bases, and 6 bases lay outside the gene matches. CDR3 protein: CASREPGQGEKLFF. CDR3 DNA sequence: TGTGCCAGCAGGGAGCCGGGACAGGGTGAAAAACTGTTTTTT.

This clone was detected only once. The chain links TRBV27 to TRBJ1-4; D uncertain. V was cut by 2 bases and J by 5 bases, with 9 bases left in between. The length of the CDR3 is 14 residues. Looked up from germline, CDR1 is MNHEY and CDR2 is SMNVEV (reference sequence). The DNA of the CDR3 is TGTGCCAGCAGTTTAAGGCTGGAGAATGAAAAACTGTTTTTT. Translating gives CASSLRLENEKLFF.

As concerns this clone: Other DNA sequences in this specimen translate into the identical CDR3. This chain links TRBV5-1 with TRBJ1-3; a weak D match, TRBD1 (6 bases). Trimming took off 4 bases at V and 2 bases at J, with 16 bases between the two ends. The CDR3 runs 16 residues. Looked up from germline, CDR1 is SGHRS and CDR2 is YFSETQ. The CDR3 DNA sequence: TGCGCCAGCAGCCTCCAGGGACAAGGGGCTGGAAACACCATATATTTT. Protein product: CASSLQGQGAGNTIYF.

A single count supports this clone. V gene TRBV7-9 combines with J gene TRBJ2-1; 10 nucleotides align to TRBD2. J was trimmed by 7 bases and V by 5 bases; bases with no gene match: 11. Per germline, CDR1 SEHNR and CDR2 FQNEAQ (reference sequence). This CDR3 has 16 amino acids. The CDR3 is CASSPLGSGGRNEQFF. The CDR3 nucleotides read TGTGCCAGCAGCCCTCTGGGTAGCGGGGGGCGGAATGAGCAGTTCTTC.